This TCR beta chain was recovered during a study of T cell responses to AZD1222 COVID-19 vaccine. Produced via immunoSEQ multiplex PCR; TCRdb's table is partial and in-frame only. Here the sample spans 100,000 to 150,000 clones, about 92% being singletons. Study-level results: Sampling captured repertoires only after the peak T cell response. Vaccine-associated CD4 TCRs spanned spike, dominant at 160-218 and 743-854. The donor group comprised mostly white British people and more females; the analysis possibly underestimated clonal diversity. Nearly half of unique spike-specific TCRs reportedly avoided B.1.351 and B.1.1.7 mutated regions.

The CDR3 loop spans 13 amino acids. Deletions cut 5 bases from V and 6 bases from J, with 14 bases between. Germline V gene data show CDR1 as SGHAT and CDR2 as FQNNGV. This clone came up a few times. Its target is not known. The TCR was taken from an adult in good health. The starting material was peripheral blood, obtained on day 0 of MenACWY control vaccination. This chain links TRBV11-2 with TRBJ2-7, with D uncertain. CDR3 sequence: CASSGPSEFEQYV. DNA of the CDR3: TGTGCCAGCAGCGGTCCCAGCGAGTTCGAGCAGTACGTC.